Each of the 21 T cell receptor beta chains below was sequenced from the same sample in a study of shared T cell receptors in the human thymus. Measured with immunoSEQ multiplex PCR; TCRdb has only the in-frame clones, and not every one. The sample holds 500,000 to 850,000 clones; approximately 89% are singletons and the top ten take 0.0094%. These data were also reused for a study on human thymus T cells.

Sequenced input: thymocytes. The receptor source for this set is a boy under two years old with a congenital heart defect.

The rearrangement uses TRBV30 and TRBJ2-5; weak D call: TRBD2 (6 bases). Per the germline V gene, CDR1 is GTSNPN and CDR2 is SVGIG (reference sequence). The CDR3 loop spans 14 amino acids. Trimming shortened V by 5 bases and J by 3 bases, and 16 bases separated the two germline ends. CDR3 bases: TGTGCCTGGTCAGCCGGGAGTGGGGAAGAGACCCAGTACTTC. Translation: CAWSAGSGEETQYF.

J is TRBJ2-2 and V is TRBV4-1, with 13 bases fitting TRBD2. Trimming cost V 0 bases and J 4 bases; bases outside gene matches: 8. CDR3 length equals 19 residues. The germline V gene has CDR1 MGHRA and CDR2 YSYEKL. This CDR3 is CASSQDTGRTSGSTGELFF. The CDR3 DNA reads TGCGCCAGCAGCCAAGATACGGGGAGGACTAGCGGGAGCACCGGGGAGCTGTTTTTT.

The V and J genes are TRBV6-4 and TRBJ2-1; D remains ambiguous. In germline, CDR1 is MRHNA, CDR2 SNTAGT. Trimming cost V 3 bases and J 6 bases, with 18 bases left between them. The CDR3 extends over 16 amino acids. The CDR3 spells CASSDLPLTTTNEQFF. In DNA, the CDR3 is TGTGCCAGCAGTGATTTGCCGCTAACTACGACCAATGAGCAGTTCTTC.

CDR3 bases: TGTGCCAGCATCAAGGGCGGGGTACACACCGGGGAGCTGTTTTTT. It yields the protein CASIKGGVHTGELFF. This sequence joins TRBV7-9 and TRBJ2-2; the D gene is possibly TRBD2 (6 bases). V was cut by 7 bases and J by 3 bases, with 15 bases left in between. From germline, CDR1 is SEHNR and CDR2 FQNEAQ (reference sequence). The CDR3 spans 15 residues.

The V and J genes are TRBV4-1 and TRBJ2-1; TRBD2 agrees at 8 bases. The CDR3 spans 19 residues. Germline V gives CDR1 MGHRA, CDR2 YSYEKL. V lost 1 base and J lost 0; bases outside the gene matches: 11. In nucleotides, the CDR3 is TGCGCCAGCAGCCAAGGGAGGGACCCGGGACTAGGCTCCTACAATGAGCAGTTCTTC. It codes for CASSQGRDPGLGSYNEQFF.

About this clone: Other DNA sequences from this sample encode an identical CDR3 as well. V and J are TRBV28 and TRBJ2-4; 7 bases agree with TRBD2. This CDR3 comprises 15 residues. V shed 1 base, J shed 1 base, and the junction held 1 base outside the gene matches. The germline CDR1 and CDR2 sequences are MDHEN and SYDVKM. CDR3 sequence reads: CASSLSGGAKNIQYF. For the CDR3, the DNA is TGTGCCAGCAGTTTATCCGGGGGGGCCAAAAACATTCAGTACTTC.

This clone was counted between two and nine times. The chain recombines TRBV4-1 with TRBJ1-4; a possible D gene is TRBD1 (6 bases). Germline values: CDR1 MGHRA, CDR2 YSYEKL. V lost 0 bases and J lost 7, with 12 bases in between. This CDR3 is 15 amino acids long. CDR3 sequence (DNA): TGCGCCAGCAGCCAAGATGGGGGCGCGGGTGAAAAACTGTTTTTT. It is translated as CASSQDGGAGEKLFF.

This chain connects TRBV7-9 to TRBJ1-3; D unclear. The CDR3 sequence is 16 residues long. Per germline, CDR1 SEHNR and CDR2 FQNEAQ (reference sequence). V lost 5 bases to trimming and J lost 1 base, with 15 bases between them. CDR3 bases: TGTGCCAGCAGCCCCCGCAGAGGTGGTTCTGGAAACACCATATATTTT. Its protein is CASSPRRGGSGNTIYF.

This chain joins TRBV6-4 and TRBJ1-1; no clear D gene. Trimming left V 6 bases short and J 1 base short, with 24 bases between. Germline values: CDR1 MRHNA, CDR2 SNTAGT. CDR3 length equals 18 residues. CDR3 DNA sequence: TGTGCCAGCAGCGCCGGGGTTTCGAAAAACAGTACGAACACTGAAGCTTTCTTT. As protein: CASSAGVSKNSTNTEAFF.

This clone has a handful of counts. This chain connects TRBV10-3 to TRBJ2-7; the match to TRBD2 covers 13 bases. The J segment lost 6 bases and the V segment lost 4 bases, leaving 6 bases of the junction unmatched. The CDR3 covers 15 residues. Germline V lookup: CDR1 ENHRY, CDR2 SYGVKD. The CDR3 sequence is CAISVTSGRALEQYF. The CDR3 nucleotides are TGTGCCATCAGTGTTACTAGCGGGAGGGCCCTCGAGCAGTACTTC.

The rearrangement uses TRBV7-9 and TRBJ2-1; TRBD2 matches at 13 bases. This CDR3 region has 16 residues. Germline trimming cut 1 base from V and 7 bases from J; bases unmatched to any gene: 4. The germline CDR1 and CDR2 sequences are SEHNR and FQNEAQ (reference sequence). DNA for the CDR3: TGTGCCAGCAGCTTAGTAGAGACTAGCGGGAGGAATGAGCAGTTCTTC. This gives the protein CASSLVETSGRNEQFF.

The genes are TRBV4-1 and TRBJ1-2, with 9 bases identical to TRBD1. This CDR3 is built from 14 residues. With V trimmed by 5 bases and J by 7 bases, 8 bases remained unmatched. The germline gives CDR1 MGHRA, CDR2 YSYEKL. CDR3 residues: CASSAGTGQTGYTF. The CDR3 nucleotides are TGCGCCAGCAGCGCCGGGACAGGGCAGACTGGCTACACCTTC.

The genes are TRBV27 and TRBJ2-7, with 10 positions matching TRBD1. Germline V gene lookup returns CDR1 MNHEY and CDR2 SMNVEV (reference sequence). V lost 4 bases and J lost 2; bases outside the gene matches: 14. This CDR3 has 18 residues. CDR3 protein: CASSSRRPGQGFTYEQYF. The CDR3 DNA reads TGTGCCAGCAGTTCGAGAAGGCCGGGACAGGGGTTTACCTACGAGCAGTACTTC.

The rearrangement uses TRBV15 and TRBJ2-1; TRBD2 agrees at 7 bases. Unmatched junction bases numbered 8, after V lost 5 bases and J lost 7 bases. CDR3 length equals 14 residues. CDR1 and CDR2 from the germline V gene are LNHNV and YYDKDF (reference sequence). CDR3 coding DNA: TGTGCCACCAGCTCCCTCGGGACTACTAATGAGCAGTTCTTC. Its protein product is CATSSLGTTNEQFF.

The chain is built from TRBV11-3 and TRBJ2-3; TRBD2 aligns across 10 bases. CDR1 is SGHNT, CDR2 YENEEA, per germline. CDR3 length: 16 amino acids. V shed 5 bases and J 2 bases; nucleotides not matched to a gene: 7. The CDR3 DNA follows: TGTGCCAGCAGCGTGACTAGCGGGTGTGACACAGATACGCAGTATTTT. Its translation: CASSVTSGCDTDTQYF.

The J gene is TRBJ2-1, the V gene TRBV6-1; perhaps TRBD2 as D (6 bases). Germline V lookup: CDR1 MNHNS, CDR2 SASEGT. V shed 8 bases and J shed 5 bases, with 13 bases lying between them. The CDR3 contains 13 residues. The CDR3 region is CASHWGENNEQFF. The DNA of the CDR3 is TGTGCCAGCCACTGGGGGGAGAACAATGAGCAGTTCTTC.

This chain uses TRBV15 with TRBJ2-1, with 10 nucleotides matching TRBD1. The CDR3 sequence is 13 residues long. Germline CDR1 reads LNHNV; CDR2 reads YYDKDF (reference sequence). Trimming cost V 5 bases and J 13 bases; bases outside gene matches: 8. For the CDR3, the DNA is TGTGCCACCAGCTGGGACAGGGGAAGTAACCAGTTCTTC. Its translation is CATSWDRGSNQFF.

There are a few counts of this clone. The CDR3 DNA follows: TGCGCCAGCAGCCATACTAGAGGGGAGGGCTACGAGCAGTACTTC. It encodes CASSHTRGEGYEQYF. The chain is built from TRBV4-1 and TRBJ2-7; TRBD2 agrees at 7 bases. Germline loops: CDR1 MGHRA, CDR2 YSYEKL. With V trimmed by 3 bases and J by 3 bases, 8 bases remained unmatched. The CDR3 spans 15 residues.

This rearrangement joins TRBV5-1 to TRBJ2-1; D possibly corresponds to TRBD1 (5 bases). CDR1 SGHRS and CDR2 YFSETQ come from the germline V gene. The CDR3 totals 11 residues. Trimming removed 8 bases from V and 7 bases from J, with 10 bases in between. The CDR3 is CASGKGNEQFF. In nucleotides, the CDR3 is TGCGCCAGTGGGAAGGGGAATGAGCAGTTCTTC.

The chain couples TRBV19 to TRBJ2-1; 9 bases are shared with TRBD1. This CDR3 has 15 residues. The germline gives CDR1 LNHDA, CDR2 SQIVND (reference sequence). With 4 bases clipped from V and 3 bases from J, the junction kept 4 bases outside the gene matches. CDR3 DNA: TGTGCCAGTAGTAGCCGGGACAGGGACTACAATGAGCAGTTCTTC. As protein: CASSSRDRDYNEQFF.

V gene TRBV6-6 combines with J gene TRBJ2-7; TRBD1 is a possible D gene (5 bases). The CDR3 has 13 residues. Germline CDR1 reads MNHNY; CDR2 reads SVGAGI (reference sequence). V was trimmed by 8 bases and J by 4 bases, leaving 15 bases between them. CDR3 loop: CASYSRPGYEQYF. CDR3 DNA: TGTGCCAGCTACTCCCGTCCAGGGTACGAGCAGTACTTC.